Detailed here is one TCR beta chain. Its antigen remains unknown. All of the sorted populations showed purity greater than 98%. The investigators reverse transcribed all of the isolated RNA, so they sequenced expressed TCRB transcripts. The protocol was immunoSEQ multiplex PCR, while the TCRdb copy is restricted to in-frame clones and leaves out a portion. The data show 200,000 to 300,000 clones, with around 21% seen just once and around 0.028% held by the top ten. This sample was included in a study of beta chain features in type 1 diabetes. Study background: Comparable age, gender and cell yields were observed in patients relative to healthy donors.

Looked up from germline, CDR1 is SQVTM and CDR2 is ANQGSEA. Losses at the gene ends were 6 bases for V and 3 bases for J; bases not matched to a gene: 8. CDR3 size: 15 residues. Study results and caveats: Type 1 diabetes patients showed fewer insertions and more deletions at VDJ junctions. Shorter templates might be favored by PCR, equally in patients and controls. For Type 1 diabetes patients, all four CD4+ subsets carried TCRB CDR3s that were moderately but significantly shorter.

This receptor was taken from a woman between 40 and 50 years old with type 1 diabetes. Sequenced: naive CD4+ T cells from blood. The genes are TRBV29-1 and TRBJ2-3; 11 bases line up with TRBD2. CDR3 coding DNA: TGCAGCGTCGCGAAGGGGACTAGCGGTACAGATACGCAGTATTTT. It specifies CSVAKGTSGTDTQYF.